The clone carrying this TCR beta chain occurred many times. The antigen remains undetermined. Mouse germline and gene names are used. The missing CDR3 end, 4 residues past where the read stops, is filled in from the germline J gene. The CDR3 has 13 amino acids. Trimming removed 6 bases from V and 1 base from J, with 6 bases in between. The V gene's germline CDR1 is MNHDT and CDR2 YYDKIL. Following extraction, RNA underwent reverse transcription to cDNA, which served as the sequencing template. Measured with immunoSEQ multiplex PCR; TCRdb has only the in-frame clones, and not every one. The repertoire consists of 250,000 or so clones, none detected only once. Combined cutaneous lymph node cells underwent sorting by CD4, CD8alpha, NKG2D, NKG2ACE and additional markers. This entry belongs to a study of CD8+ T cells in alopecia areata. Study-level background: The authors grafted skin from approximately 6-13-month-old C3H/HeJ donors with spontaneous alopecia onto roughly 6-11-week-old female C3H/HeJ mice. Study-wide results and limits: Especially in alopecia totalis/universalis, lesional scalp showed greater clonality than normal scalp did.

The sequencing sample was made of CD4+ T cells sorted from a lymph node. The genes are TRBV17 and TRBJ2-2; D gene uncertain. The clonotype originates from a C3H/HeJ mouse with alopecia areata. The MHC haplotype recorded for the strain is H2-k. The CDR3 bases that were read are TGTGCTAGCAGCCAGAAAAACACCGGG. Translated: CASSQKNTG. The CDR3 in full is CASSQKNTGQLYF.